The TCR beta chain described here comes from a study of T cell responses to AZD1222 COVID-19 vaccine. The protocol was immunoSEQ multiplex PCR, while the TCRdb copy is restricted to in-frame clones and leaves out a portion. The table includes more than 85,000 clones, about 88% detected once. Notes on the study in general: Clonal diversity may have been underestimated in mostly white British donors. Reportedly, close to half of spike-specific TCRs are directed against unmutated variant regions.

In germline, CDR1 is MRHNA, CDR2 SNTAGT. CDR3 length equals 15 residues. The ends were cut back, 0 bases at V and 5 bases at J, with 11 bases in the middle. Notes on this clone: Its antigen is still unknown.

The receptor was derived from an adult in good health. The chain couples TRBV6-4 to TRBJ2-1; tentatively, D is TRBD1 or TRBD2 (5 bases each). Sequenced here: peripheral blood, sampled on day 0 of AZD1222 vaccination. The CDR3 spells CASSDSTRGDNEQFF. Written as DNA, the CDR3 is TGTGCCAGCAGTGACTCGACGAGGGGTGACAATGAGCAGTTCTTC.